The sequence of this T cell receptor beta chain was determined in a study of CD8 T cells in ankylosing spondylitis. Concerning this clonotype itself: Its antigen is undetermined.

Trimming stripped 6 bases from V and 5 bases from J, with 14 bases between. CDR3 length: 14 residues. Germline-derived CDR1 and CDR2 are SGHVS and FQNEAQ. Study-level findings and limits: Made up of under ten highly homologous variants, a TCR beta motif appeared characteristic of ankylosing spondylitis blood. The authors reported significant enrichment of disease-linked clones in matched ankylosing spondylitis synovial fluid.

TCRdb re-called the 5' RACE reads with MiXCR, one entry per CDR3 protein. The data show over 700,000 distinct CDR3 sequences, roughly 19% seen once. The sample comprised blood, either unsorted or a sorted T cell fraction (not recorded which). The sequence was collected from a male donor with ankylosing spondylitis. This sequence joins TRBV7-8 and TRBJ2-1; D is unclear. CDR3 DNA sequence: TGTGCCAGCAGGTTGATGGGGTTTAACAATGAGCAGTTCTTC. It codes for CASRLMGFNNEQFF. Complete variable domain (other parts from reference TRBV7-8 and TRBJ2-1): GAGVSQSPRYKVAKRGQDVALRCDPISGHVSLFWYQQALGQGPEFLTYFQNEAQLDKSGLPSDRFFAERPEGSVSTLKIQRTQQEDSAVYLCASRLMGFNNEQFFGPGTRLTVL.